Listed below are T cell receptor beta chains from one sample, sequenced in a study of regulatory T cells in long-lasting Graves disease. One entry per CDR3 protein results from TCRdb running MiXCR on the multiplex PCR reads. The sample contains around 500,000 distinct CDR3 sequences, roughly a sixth of which appear only once. The same data also contributed to another study, on T cells in Graves' hyperthyroidism and ophthalmopathy.

The material was peripheral blood mononuclear cells (PBMCs), obtained at new diagnosis, from a patient treated with antithyroid drugs. Source of these receptors: a woman aged 40 to 65 with Graves disease. CDR3s include the opening cysteine and the closing phenylalanine or tryptophan. D genes are given only for firm matches. The size of a clone is reported for some rows only, either as once, few or many, or as a class for expanded clones.

length,D,V,size,J,CDR3,DNA
15,TRBD2,TRBV3-1,many,TRBJ2-5,CASSQTGTRSETQYF,TGTGCCAGCAGCCAAACCGGGACTAGATCCGAGACCCAGTACTTC
14,NA,TRBV6-1,few,TRBJ2-7,CASKYVTDTYEQYF,TGTGCCAGCAAATACGTTACAGATACCTACGAGCAGTACTTC
14,NA,TRBV12-3/TRBV12-4,NA,TRBJ2-7,CASTQGGRIYEQYF,TGTGCCAGCACCCAGGGCGGTAGGATCTACGAGCAGTACTTC
13,NA,TRBV12-3/TRBV12-4,few,TRBJ1-2,CASSPGRGGGYTF,TGTGCCAGCAGTCCCGGGCGGGGCGGGGGCTACACCTTC
16,NA,TRBV15,many,TRBJ1-5,CATSRDLGGGLWPQHF,TGTGCCACCAGCAGAGATCTTGGGGGGGGGTTGTGGCCCCAGCATTTT
15,TRBD1,TRBV19,NA,TRBJ1-5,CASTVTGVSNQPQHF,TGTGCCAGTACCGTGACAGGGGTTAGCAATCAGCCCCAGCATTTT
13,NA,TRBV5-6,few,TRBJ2-5,CASSLGTKGTQYF,TGTGCCAGCAGCTTGGGGACGAAAGGGACCCAGTACTTC
13,NA,TRBV7-3,many,TRBJ2-1,CASSLSLGDEQFF,TGTGCCAGCAGCTTATCCCTGGGGGATGAGCAGTTCTTC
13,NA,TRBV18,many,TRBJ2-3,CASSPLFTDTQYF,TGTGCCAGCTCACCACTCTTCACAGATACGCAGTATTTT
13,NA,TRBV5-1,few,TRBJ1-2,CASSASGVTGYTF,TGCGCCAGCAGCGCCTCAGGGGTGACGGGCTACACCTTC
16,NA,TRBV7-9,NA,TRBJ2-2,CASSYSGTRNTGELFF,TGTGCCAGCAGCTACTCCGGGACTCGTAACACCGGGGAGCTGTTTTTT
15,NA,TRBV10-3,many,TRBJ1-2,CAISDRGKGLYGYTF,TGTGCCATCAGTGACAGGGGAAAGGGACTCTATGGCTACACCTTC
12,NA,TRBV2,NA,TRBJ1-6,CASSDTNSPLHF,TGTGCCAGCAGTGACACAAATTCACCCCTCCACTTT
13,NA,TRBV12-3/TRBV12-4,many,TRBJ1-5,CASSSGGAPTQHF,TGTGCCAGCAGTTCCGGGGGGGCGCCGACCCAGCATTTT
13,TRBD1,TRBV10-3,NA,TRBJ1-6,CAIGQAVDSPLHF,TGTGCCATCGGACAGGCAGTTGATTCACCCCTCCACTTT
13,TRBD1,TRBV6-1,many,TRBJ1-4,CASTGQGSEKLFF,TGTGCCAGCACAGGACAGGGCAGTGAAAAACTGTTTTTT
12,NA,TRBV9,few,TRBJ2-2,CASSVARGELFF,TGTGCCAGCAGCGTAGCTCGGGGGGAGCTGTTTTTT
15,NA,TRBV2,many,TRBJ1-2,CASSVSAGRGFGYTF,TGTGCCAGCAGTGTATCGGCAGGGAGAGGGTTTGGCTACACCTTC
17,NA,TRBV3-1,many,TRBJ2-2,CASSQGGRLTNTGELFF,TGTGCCAGCAGCCAAGGGGGAAGACTAACGAACACCGGGGAGCTGTTTTTT
10,NA,TRBV20-1,many,TRBJ1-1,CRPGESEAFF,TGCAGGCCCGGGGAGTCTGAAGCTTTCTTT
14,NA,TRBV7-9,few,TRBJ1-1,CASSRGRVNTEAFF,TGTGCCAGCAGCCGGGGACGGGTGAACACTGAAGCTTTCTTT
14,TRBD1,TRBV5-1,NA,TRBJ2-5,CASSVGQVQETQYF,TGCGCCAGCAGCGTGGGACAGGTCCAAGAGACCCAGTACTTC
15,NA,TRBV28,many,TRBJ1-4,CASSSRRQSNEKLFF,TGTGCCAGCAGCTCTCGGAGACAGAGTAATGAAAAACTGTTTTTT
18,TRBD2,TRBV12-3/TRBV12-4,NA,TRBJ2-2,CASSSSPGAGENTGELFF,TGTGCCAGCAGTTCGTCCCCAGGCGCGGGGGAGAACACCGGGGAGCTGTTTTTT
13,NA,TRBV3-1,many,TRBJ1-2,CASSPQVNYGYTF,TGTGCCAGCAGCCCCCAGGTGAACTATGGCTACACCTTC
17,NA,TRBV6-1,NA,TRBJ1-5,CASTGGSSRYSNQPQHF,TGTGCCAGCACTGGCGGTTCGAGCCGATATAGCAATCAGCCCCAGCATTTT
13,TRBD1,TRBV19,few,TRBJ1-2,CASRAGTGNGYTF,TGTGCCAGCCGAGCCGGGACAGGGAACGGCTACACCTTC
15,NA,TRBV12-3/TRBV12-4,many,TRBJ1-5,CASSLRRGGDQPQHF,TGTGCCAGCAGTTTACGGAGGGGAGGGGATCAGCCCCAGCATTTT
14,NA,TRBV6-5,many,TRBJ1-5,CASSYSDTLGPQHF,TGTGCCAGCAGTTACTCGGACACTCTAGGGCCCCAGCATTTT
15,NA,TRBV13,NA,TRBJ1-6,CASSVGAAGNSPLHF,TGTGCCAGCAGCGTAGGTGCGGCAGGTAATTCACCCCTCCACTTT
19,NA,TRBV28,many,TRBJ2-3,CASSLGENSLYSPTDTQYF,TGTGCCAGCAGTTTGGGCGAGAATAGCCTTTACTCACCCACAGATACGCAGTATTTT
14,NA,TRBV27,NA,TRBJ1-5,CASSLWGEDQPQHF,TGTGCCAGCAGTTTATGGGGGGAGGATCAGCCCCAGCATTTT